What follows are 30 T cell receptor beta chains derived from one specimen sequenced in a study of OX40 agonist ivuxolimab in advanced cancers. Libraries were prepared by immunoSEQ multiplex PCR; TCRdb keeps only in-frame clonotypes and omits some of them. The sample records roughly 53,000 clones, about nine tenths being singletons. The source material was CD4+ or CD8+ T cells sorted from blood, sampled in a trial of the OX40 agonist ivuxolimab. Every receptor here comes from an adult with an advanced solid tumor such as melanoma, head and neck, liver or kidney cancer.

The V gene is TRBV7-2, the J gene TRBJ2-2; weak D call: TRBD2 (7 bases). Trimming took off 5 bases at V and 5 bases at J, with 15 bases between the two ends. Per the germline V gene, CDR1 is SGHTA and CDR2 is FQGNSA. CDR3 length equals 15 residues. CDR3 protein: CASSQGRERTGELFF. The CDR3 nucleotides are TGTGCCAGCAGCCAGGGGCGGGAGAGGACCGGGGAGCTGTTTTTT.

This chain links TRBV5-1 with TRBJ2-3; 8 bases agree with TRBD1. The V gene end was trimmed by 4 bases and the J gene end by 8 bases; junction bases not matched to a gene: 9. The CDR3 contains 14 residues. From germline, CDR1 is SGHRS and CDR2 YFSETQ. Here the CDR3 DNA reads TGCGCCAGCAGCCACTTGGACAGGGAAGGTACGCAGTATTTT. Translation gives CASSHLDREGTQYF.

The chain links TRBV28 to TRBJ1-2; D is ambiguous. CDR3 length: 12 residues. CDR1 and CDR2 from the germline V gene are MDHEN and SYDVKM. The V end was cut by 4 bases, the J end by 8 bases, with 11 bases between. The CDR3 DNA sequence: TGTGCCAGCAGTTCGCTTCCGGGCGGCTACACCTTC. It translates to CASSSLPGGYTF.

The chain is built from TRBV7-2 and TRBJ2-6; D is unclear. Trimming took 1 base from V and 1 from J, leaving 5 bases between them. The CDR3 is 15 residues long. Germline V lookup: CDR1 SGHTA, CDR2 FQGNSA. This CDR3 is CASSLDSSGANVLTF. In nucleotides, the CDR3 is TGTGCCAGCAGCTTAGACTCATCTGGGGCCAACGTCCTGACTTTC.

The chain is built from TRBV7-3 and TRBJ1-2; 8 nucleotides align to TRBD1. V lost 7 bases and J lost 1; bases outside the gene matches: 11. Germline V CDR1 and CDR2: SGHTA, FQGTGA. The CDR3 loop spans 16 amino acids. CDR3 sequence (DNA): TGTGCCAGCATGGACAGGGAAAACCCTCTTAACTATGGCTACACCTTC. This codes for CASMDRENPLNYGYTF.

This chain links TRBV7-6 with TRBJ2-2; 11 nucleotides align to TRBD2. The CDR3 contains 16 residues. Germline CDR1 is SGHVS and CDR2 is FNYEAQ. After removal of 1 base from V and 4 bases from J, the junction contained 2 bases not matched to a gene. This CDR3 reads CASSLGLAGSTGELFF. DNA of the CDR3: TGTGCCAGCAGCTTAGGACTAGCGGGATCCACCGGGGAGCTGTTTTTT.

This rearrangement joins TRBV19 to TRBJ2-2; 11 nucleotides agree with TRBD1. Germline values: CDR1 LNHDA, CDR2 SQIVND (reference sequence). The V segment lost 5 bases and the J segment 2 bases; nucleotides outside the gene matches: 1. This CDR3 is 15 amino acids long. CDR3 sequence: CASSWTGGNTGELFF. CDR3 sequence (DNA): TGTGCCAGTAGTTGGACAGGGGGCAACACCGGGGAGCTGTTTTTT.

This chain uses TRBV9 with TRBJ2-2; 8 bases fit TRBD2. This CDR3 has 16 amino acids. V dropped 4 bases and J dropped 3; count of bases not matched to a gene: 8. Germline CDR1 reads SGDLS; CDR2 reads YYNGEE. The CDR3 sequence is CASSPSGSWDTGELFF. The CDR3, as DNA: TGTGCCAGCAGCCCCAGCGGGAGTTGGGACACCGGGGAGCTGTTTTTT.

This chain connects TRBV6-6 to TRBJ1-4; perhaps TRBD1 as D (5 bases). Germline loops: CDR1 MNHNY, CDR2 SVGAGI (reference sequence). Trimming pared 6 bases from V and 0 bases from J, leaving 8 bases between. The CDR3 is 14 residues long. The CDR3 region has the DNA TGTGCCAGCAGGCGGGGGGCAACTAATGAAAAACTGTTTTTT. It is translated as CASRRGATNEKLFF.

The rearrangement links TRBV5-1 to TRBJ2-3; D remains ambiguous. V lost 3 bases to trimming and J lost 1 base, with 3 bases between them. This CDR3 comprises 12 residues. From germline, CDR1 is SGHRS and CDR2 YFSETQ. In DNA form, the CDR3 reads TGCGCCAGCAGCTCACGCACAGATACGCAGTATTTT. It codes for CASSSRTDTQYF.

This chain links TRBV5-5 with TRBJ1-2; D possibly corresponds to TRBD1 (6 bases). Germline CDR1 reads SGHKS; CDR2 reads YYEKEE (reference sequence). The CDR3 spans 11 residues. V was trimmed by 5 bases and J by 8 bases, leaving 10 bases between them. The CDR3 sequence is CASRGARGYTF. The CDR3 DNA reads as TGTGCCAGCAGGGGGGCCCGGGGCTACACCTTC.

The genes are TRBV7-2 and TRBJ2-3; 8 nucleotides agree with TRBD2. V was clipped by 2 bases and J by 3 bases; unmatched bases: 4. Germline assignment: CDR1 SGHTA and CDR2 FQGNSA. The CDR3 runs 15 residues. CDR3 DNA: TGTGCCAGCAGCTTAAGGAGCGGGAGTACAGATACGCAGTATTTT. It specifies CASSLRSGSTDTQYF. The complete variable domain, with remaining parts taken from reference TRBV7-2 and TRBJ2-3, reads GAGVSQSPSNKVTEKGKDVELRCDPISGHTALYWYRQSLGQGLEFLIYFQGNSAPDKSGLPSDRFSAERTGGSVSTLTIQRTQQEDSAVYLCASSLRSGSTDTQYFGPGTRLTVL.

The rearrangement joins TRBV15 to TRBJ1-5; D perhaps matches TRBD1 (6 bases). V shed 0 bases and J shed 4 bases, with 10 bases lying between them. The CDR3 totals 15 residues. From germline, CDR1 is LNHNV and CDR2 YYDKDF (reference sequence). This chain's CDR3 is CATSRDRGRNQPQHF. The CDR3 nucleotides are TGTGCCACCAGCAGAGACAGGGGTCGGAATCAGCCCCAGCATTTT.

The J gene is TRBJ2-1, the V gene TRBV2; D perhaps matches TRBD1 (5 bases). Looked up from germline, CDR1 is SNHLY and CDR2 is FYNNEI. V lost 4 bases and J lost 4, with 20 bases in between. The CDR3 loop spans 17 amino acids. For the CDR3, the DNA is TGTGCCAGCAGTGGTGGGGCCCGGACAAATGGGTACAATGAGCAGTTCTTC. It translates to CASSGGARTNGYNEQFF.

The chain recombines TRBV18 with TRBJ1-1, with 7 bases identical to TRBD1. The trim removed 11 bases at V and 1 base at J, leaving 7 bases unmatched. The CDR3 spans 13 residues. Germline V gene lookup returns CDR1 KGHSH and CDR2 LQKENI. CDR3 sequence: CAVKGARNTEAFF. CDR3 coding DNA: TGTGCCGTTAAGGGGGCGCGGAACACTGAAGCTTTCTTT.

DNA for the CDR3: TGTGCCAGCAGCTCTTCCGGGGCCTCTGGAAACACCATATATTTT. It encodes CASSSSGASGNTIYF. V gene TRBV5-4 combines with J gene TRBJ1-3; TRBD1 might be the D (5 bases). The CDR3 spans 15 residues. Germline CDR1 and CDR2: SGHNT and YYREEE (reference sequence). V was cut by 3 bases and J by 0 bases, with 10 bases left in between.

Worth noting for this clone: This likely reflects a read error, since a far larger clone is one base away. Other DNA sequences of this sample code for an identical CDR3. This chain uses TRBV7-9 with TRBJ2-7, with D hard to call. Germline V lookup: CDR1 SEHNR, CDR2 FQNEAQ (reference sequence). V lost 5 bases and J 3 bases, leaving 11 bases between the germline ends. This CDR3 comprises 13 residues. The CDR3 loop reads CASSQVPGYEQYF. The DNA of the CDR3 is TGTGCCAGCAGCCAAGTCCCCGGCTACGAGCAGTACTTC.

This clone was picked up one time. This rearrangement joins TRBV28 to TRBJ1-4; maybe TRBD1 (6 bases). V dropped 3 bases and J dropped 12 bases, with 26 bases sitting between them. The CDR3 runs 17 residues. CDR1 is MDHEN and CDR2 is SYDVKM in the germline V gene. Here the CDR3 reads CASSLGLDSLGQTELFF. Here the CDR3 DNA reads TGTGCCAGCAGTTTGGGACTGGACAGCTTGGGGCAGACGGAACTGTTTTTT.

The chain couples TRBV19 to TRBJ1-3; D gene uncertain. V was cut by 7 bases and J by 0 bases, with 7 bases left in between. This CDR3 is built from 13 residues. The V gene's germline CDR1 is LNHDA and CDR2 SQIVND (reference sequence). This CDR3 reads CASTYPSGNTIYF. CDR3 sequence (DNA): TGTGCCAGTACGTACCCCTCTGGAAACACCATATATTTT. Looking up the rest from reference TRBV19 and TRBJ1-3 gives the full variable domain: DGGITQSPKYLFRKEGQNVTLSCEQNLNHDAMYWYRQDPGQGLRLIYYSQIVNDFQKGDIAEGYSVSREKKESFPLTVTSAQKNPTAFYLCASTYPSGNTIYFGEGSWLTVV.

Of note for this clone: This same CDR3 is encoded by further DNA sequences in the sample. In nucleotides, the CDR3 is TGTGCCAGCAGCTTACGGGGGAACAGAAATAGTGTGGAGACCCAGTACTTC. It yields the protein CASSLRGNRNSVETQYF. The V and J genes are TRBV11-2 and TRBJ2-5, with TRBD2 as a possible D gene (6 bases). Germline V gene data show CDR1 as SGHAT and CDR2 as FQNNGV. The CDR3 length is 17 residues. Between the trimmed V and J ends, which lost 2 bases and 5 bases, there was a span of 21 bases.

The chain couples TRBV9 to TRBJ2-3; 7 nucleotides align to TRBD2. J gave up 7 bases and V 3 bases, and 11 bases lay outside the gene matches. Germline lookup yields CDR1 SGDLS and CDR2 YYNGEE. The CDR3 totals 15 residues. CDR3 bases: TGTGCCAGCAGCGCGAGGCCTGGGGAGGGAAATACGCAGTATTTT. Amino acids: CASSARPGEGNTQYF.

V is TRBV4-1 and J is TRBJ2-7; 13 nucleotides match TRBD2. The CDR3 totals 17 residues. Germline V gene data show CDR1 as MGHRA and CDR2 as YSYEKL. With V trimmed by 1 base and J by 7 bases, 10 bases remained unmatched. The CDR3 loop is CASSQVGTSGRAGEQYF. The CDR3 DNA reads TGCGCCAGCAGCCAAGTTGGAACTAGCGGGAGGGCGGGTGAGCAGTACTTC.

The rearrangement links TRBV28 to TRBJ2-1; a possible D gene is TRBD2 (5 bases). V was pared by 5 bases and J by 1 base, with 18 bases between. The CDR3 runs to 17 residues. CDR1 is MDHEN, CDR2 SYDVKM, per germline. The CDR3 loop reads CASSIGGAGSSYNEQFF. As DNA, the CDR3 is TGTGCCAGCAGTATAGGCGGCGCGGGCAGTTCCTACAATGAGCAGTTCTTC.

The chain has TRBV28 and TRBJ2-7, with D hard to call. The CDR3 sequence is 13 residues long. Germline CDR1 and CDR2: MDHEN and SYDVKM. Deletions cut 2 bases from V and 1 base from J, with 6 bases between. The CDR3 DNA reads TGTGCCAGCAGTTTAGGGCAGTCCTACGAGCAGTACTTC. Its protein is CASSLGQSYEQYF.

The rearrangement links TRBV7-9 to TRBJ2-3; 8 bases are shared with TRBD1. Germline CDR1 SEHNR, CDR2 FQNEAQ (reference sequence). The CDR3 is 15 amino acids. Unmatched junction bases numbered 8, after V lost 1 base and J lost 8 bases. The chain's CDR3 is CASSLESPGQVTQYF. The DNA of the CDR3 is TGTGCCAGCAGCTTAGAAAGCCCGGGACAGGTTACGCAGTATTTT.

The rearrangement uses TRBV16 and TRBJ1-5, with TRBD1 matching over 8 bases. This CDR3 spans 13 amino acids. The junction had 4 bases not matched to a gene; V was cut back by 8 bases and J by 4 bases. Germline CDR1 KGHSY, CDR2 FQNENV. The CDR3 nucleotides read TGTGCCAGCGCACAGGGGGAAAATCAGCCCCAGCATTTT. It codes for CASAQGENQPQHF.

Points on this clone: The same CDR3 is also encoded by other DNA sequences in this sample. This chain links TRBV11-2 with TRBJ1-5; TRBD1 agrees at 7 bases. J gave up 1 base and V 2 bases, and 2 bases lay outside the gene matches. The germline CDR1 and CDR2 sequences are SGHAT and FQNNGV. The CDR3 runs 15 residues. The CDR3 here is CASSLKQGSNQPQHF. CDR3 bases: TGTGCCAGCAGCTTAAAACAGGGGAGCAATCAGCCCCAGCATTTT.

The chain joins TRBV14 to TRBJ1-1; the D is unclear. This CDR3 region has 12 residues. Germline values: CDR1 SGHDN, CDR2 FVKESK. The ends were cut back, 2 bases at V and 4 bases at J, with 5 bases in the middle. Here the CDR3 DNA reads TGTGCCAGCAGCCAAAGTCGCACTGAAGCTTTCTTT. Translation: CASSQSRTEAFF. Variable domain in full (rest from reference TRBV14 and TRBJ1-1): EAGVTQFPSHSVIEKGQTVTLRCDPISGHDNLYWYRRVMGKEIKFLLHFVKESKQDESGMPNNRFLAERTGGTYSTLKVQPAELEDSGVYFCASSQSRTEAFFGQGTRLTVV.

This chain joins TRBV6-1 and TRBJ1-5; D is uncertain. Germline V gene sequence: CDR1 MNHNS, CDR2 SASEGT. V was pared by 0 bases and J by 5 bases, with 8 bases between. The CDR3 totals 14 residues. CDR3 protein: CASSEAHQHQPQHF. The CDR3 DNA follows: TGTGCCAGCAGTGAAGCGCATCAGCATCAGCCCCAGCATTTT.

The DNA of the CDR3 is TGTGCCAGCAGCTTAGTTTCCGGGGAGCTGTTTTTT. Protein product: CASSLVSGELFF. The chain uses TRBV7-9 and TRBJ2-2, with D unresolved. Germline V lookup: CDR1 SEHNR, CDR2 FQNEAQ (reference sequence). CDR3 length: 12 amino acids. V gave up 1 base and J gave up 6 bases, with 3 bases separating them.